The 25 T cell receptor beta chains given below trace back to one sample, sequenced in a study of T cell changes during pregnancy in multiple sclerosis. Here immunoSEQ multiplex PCR was the method, and the copy in TCRdb shows in-frame clones only, minus some. The sample shows some 90,000 clones, 92% of them seen only once. The specimen comprised peripheral blood, sampled in the first trimester of pregnancy. The receptor source for this set is a female donor with multiple sclerosis, enrolled in a pregnancy study.

The rearrangement uses TRBV5-1 and TRBJ1-1; no clear D. In germline, CDR1 is SGHRS, CDR2 YFSETQ. V was pared by 3 bases and J by 1 base, with 7 bases between. The length of the CDR3 is 13 residues. The chain's CDR3 is CASSSNRNTEAFF. CDR3 in DNA: TGCGCCAGCAGCTCTAACAGGAACACTGAAGCTTTCTTT.

This clone was observed a single time. V and J are TRBV7-6 and TRBJ2-2; D remains ambiguous. Trimming stripped 1 base from V and 0 bases from J, with 12 bases between. The CDR3 loop spans 17 amino acids. Germline V gives CDR1 SGHVS, CDR2 FNYEAQ. CDR3 residues: CASSLVGGETNTGELFF. For the CDR3, the DNA is TGTGCCAGCAGCTTAGTTGGCGGCGAAACGAACACCGGGGAGCTGTTTTTT.

V usage is TRBV27 and J usage is TRBJ2-7; 7 nucleotides line up with TRBD1. V lost 4 bases and J lost 7; bases outside the gene matches: 7. There are 13 residues in the CDR3. Germline assignment: CDR1 MNHEY and CDR2 SMNVEV (reference sequence). CDR3 amino acids: CASSSRTGREQYF. The CDR3, as DNA: TGTGCCAGCAGTTCGCGGACAGGCCGGGAGCAGTACTTC.

This chain joins TRBV5-1 and TRBJ2-2; 7 positions match TRBD1. Per germline, CDR1 SGHRS and CDR2 YFSETQ. This CDR3 comprises 15 residues. Trimming removed 4 bases from V and 4 bases from J; junction bases left unmatched: 7. CDR3: CASSPGTAPTGELFF. In nucleotides, the CDR3 is TGCGCCAGCAGCCCCGGGACAGCACCCACCGGGGAGCTGTTTTTT.

V and J are TRBV7-2 and TRBJ2-7; 8 nucleotides agree with TRBD2. Germline V gene sequence: CDR1 SGHTA, CDR2 FQGNSA. The CDR3 spans 14 residues. After removal of 5 bases from V and 5 bases from J, the junction contained 8 bases not matched to a gene. The CDR3 nucleotides read TGTGCCAGCAGCCTAATAGCGGGGCCCCACGAGCAGTACTTC. Translated: CASSLIAGPHEQYF.

The CDR3 DNA reads TGCGCCAGCAGCTTGGGCACCAGTAGCAATCAGCCCCAGCATTTT. It codes for CASSLGTSSNQPQHF. The chain joins TRBV5-1 to TRBJ1-5; D ambiguous. This CDR3 region has 15 residues. Germline V gives CDR1 SGHRS, CDR2 YFSETQ. Trimming left V 0 bases short and J 0 bases short, with 7 bases between.

This rearrangement joins TRBV7-9 to TRBJ1-1; possible D gene TRBD1, 5 bases. Between the trimmed V and J ends, which lost 3 bases and 0 bases, there was a span of 20 bases. This CDR3 has 18 amino acids. Germline values: CDR1 SEHNR, CDR2 FQNEAQ (reference sequence). The DNA of the CDR3 is TGTGCCAGCAGCTTGTATCATTTAGGAAGGGGAATGAACACTGAAGCTTTCTTT. Amino acids: CASSLYHLGRGMNTEAFF. Filled out from reference TRBV7-9 and TRBJ1-1, the complete variable domain reads DTGVSQNPRHKITKRGQNVTFRCDPISEHNRLYWYRQTLGQGPEFLTYFQNEAQLEKSRLLSDRFSAERPKGSFSTLEIQRTEQGDSAMYLCASSLYHLGRGMNTEAFFGQGTRLTVV.

This clone was found once. DNA for the CDR3: TGTGCCAGCAGTTTATCGGCACCGGGACTAGATTCCCCCTTCGAGCAGTACTTC. Protein: CASSLSAPGLDSPFEQYF. This chain joins TRBV27 and TRBJ2-7; 8 bases align to TRBD2. With 0 bases clipped from V and 6 bases from J, the junction kept 16 bases outside the gene matches. There are 18 residues in the CDR3. CDR1 and CDR2 (germline): MNHEY, SMNVEV (reference sequence).

V and J are TRBV5-5 and TRBJ2-2, with a tentative D call TRBD2 (5 bases). The V end lost 4 bases, the J end lost 0 bases, and 13 bases lay between the germline ends. The CDR3 extends over 16 amino acids. Germline-derived CDR1 and CDR2 are SGHKS and YYEKEE (reference sequence). CDR3 in amino acids: CASSRTPNANTGELFF. Written as DNA, the CDR3 is TGTGCCAGCAGCCGGACTCCTAACGCGAACACCGGGGAGCTGTTTTTT.

The rearrangement uses TRBV7-9 and TRBJ2-7; 9 nucleotides align to TRBD1. This CDR3 spans 14 amino acids. CDR1 and CDR2 (germline): SEHNR, FQNEAQ (reference sequence). Germline trimming cut 5 bases from V and 4 bases from J; bases unmatched to any gene: 6. The CDR3 loop is CASSPDRGIYEQYF. As DNA, the CDR3 is TGTGCCAGCAGCCCGGACAGGGGTATTTACGAGCAGTACTTC.

The J gene is TRBJ1-1, the V gene TRBV10-3; D is ambiguous. Looked up from germline, CDR1 is ENHRY and CDR2 is SYGVKD. This CDR3 has 20 amino acids. The ends were cut back, 2 bases at V and 0 bases at J, with 25 bases in the middle. The chain's CDR3 is CAISEGGRASSAFMNTEAFF. The CDR3 DNA is TGTGCCATCAGTGAGGGTGGCAGAGCGAGCTCTGCTTTCATGAACACTGAAGCTTTCTTT.

This clone was observed once. The chain combines TRBV5-4 with TRBJ2-7; TRBD2 aligns across 8 bases. The CDR3 is 15 residues long. Germline CDR1 reads SGHNT; CDR2 reads YYREEE (reference sequence). V dropped 5 bases and J dropped 2; count of bases not matched to a gene: 9. CDR3 sequence (DNA): TGTGCCAGCAGGCCCGGGCGGGAGGTCCCCTACGAGCAGTACTTC. As protein: CASRPGREVPYEQYF. Full variable domain (missing parts from reference TRBV5-4 and TRBJ2-7): ETGVTQSPTHLIKTRGQQVTLRCSSQSGHNTVSWYQQALGQGPQFIFQYYREEENGRGNFPPRFSGLQFPNYSSELNVNALELDDSALYLCASRPGREVPYEQYFGPGTRLTVT.

The chain uses TRBV4-2 and TRBJ1-5, with D tentatively TRBD1 (5 bases). Trimming pared 1 base from V and 0 bases from J, leaving 7 bases between. This CDR3 contains 15 residues. The germline V gene has CDR1 LGHNA and CDR2 YNFKEQ. DNA for the CDR3: TGTGCCAGCAGCCAAGGACAGTATAGCAATCAGCCCCAGCATTTT. Its protein product is CASSQGQYSNQPQHF.

The DNA of the CDR3 is TGTGCCAGCAGCGCCTGCAAGAGACAGGGCGGAGATACGCAGTATTTT. Its translation: CASSACKRQGGDTQYF. The gene calls are TRBV9 and TRBJ2-3, with 7 positions matching TRBD1. CDR3 length: 16 amino acids. Losses at the gene ends were 3 bases for V and 5 bases for J; bases not matched to a gene: 12. Germline V gives CDR1 SGDLS, CDR2 YYNGEE.

The rearrangement links TRBV19 to TRBJ2-7; D is unresolved. V gave up 3 bases and J gave up 0 bases, with 3 bases separating them. The CDR3 runs to 12 residues. The V gene's germline CDR1 is LNHDA and CDR2 SQIVND (reference sequence). DNA of the CDR3: TGTGCCAGTAGTATCGGCTCCTACGAGCAGTACTTC. This gives the protein CASSIGSYEQYF.

The chain has TRBV18 and TRBJ1-1, with 7 bases matching TRBD1. Germline CDR1 is KGHSH and CDR2 is LQKENI. The CDR3 sequence is 14 residues long. Unmatched junction bases numbered 2, after V lost 3 bases and J lost 1 base. The CDR3 loop reads CASSPGTENTEAFF. The CDR3 nucleotides read TGTGCCAGCTCACCCGGGACAGAGAACACTGAAGCTTTCTTT.

The chain joins TRBV5-1 to TRBJ1-5; D gene unclear. CDR3 size: 12 residues. The V gene lost 4 bases and the J gene lost 5 bases, with 7 bases spanning the gap. In germline, CDR1 is SGHRS, CDR2 YFSETQ. DNA of the CDR3: TGCGCCAGCAGCCTCCCTGATCAGCCCCAGCATTTT. Its protein is CASSLPDQPQHF.

This clone appeared a single time. The rearrangement uses TRBV6-5 and TRBJ2-1, with D possibly matching TRBD2 (5 bases). The CDR3 has 13 amino acids. Trimming shortened V by 6 bases and J by 5 bases, and 11 bases separated the two germline ends. Germline CDR1 reads MNHEY; CDR2 reads SVGAGI. CDR3 protein: CASRTGEDNEQFF. CDR3 DNA: TGTGCCAGCAGAACCGGGGAAGACAATGAGCAGTTCTTC.

The genes are TRBV28 and TRBJ2-2; D is undetermined. CDR3 length: 13 amino acids. Deletions cut 6 bases from V and 4 bases from J, with 9 bases between. Germline lookup yields CDR1 MDHEN and CDR2 SYDVKM. For the CDR3, the DNA is TGTGCCAGCAGACATAAAATCACCGGGGAGCTGTTTTTT. It translates to CASRHKITGELFF.

This chain links TRBV28 with TRBJ2-2; 7 bases map to TRBD2. In germline, CDR1 is MDHEN, CDR2 SYDVKM. Germline trimming cut 3 bases from V and 1 base from J; bases unmatched to any gene: 5. The CDR3 extends over 16 amino acids. The CDR3 DNA is TGTGCCAGCAGTTTCTTATCGGGGGGGAACACCGGGGAGCTGTTTTTT. Translated: CASSFLSGGNTGELFF.

The V gene is TRBV28, the J gene TRBJ1-5; a weak D match, TRBD1 (5 bases). The CDR3 loop spans 15 amino acids. Trimming removed 5 bases from V and 0 bases from J, with 11 bases in between. The V gene's germline CDR1 is MDHEN and CDR2 SYDVKM. The chain's CDR3 is CASSQGRFSNQPQHF. As DNA, the CDR3 is TGTGCCAGCAGTCAGGGCCGGTTTAGCAATCAGCCCCAGCATTTT.

This sequence joins TRBV29-1 and TRBJ2-1; 8 nucleotides agree with TRBD2. Germline V gene sequence: CDR1 SQVTM, CDR2 ANQGSEA. This CDR3 has 12 amino acids. Trimming at V came to 6 bases and at J to 6 bases, leaving 4 bases not matched to a gene. The CDR3, as DNA: TGCAGCGTAAGGGGGACTAGCAATGAGCAGTTCTTC. Its protein product is CSVRGTSNEQFF.

V usage is TRBV19 and J usage is TRBJ2-7, with 7 bases that match TRBD1. The germline CDR1 and CDR2 sequences are LNHDA and SQIVND (reference sequence). The CDR3 totals 12 residues. The trim removed 10 bases at V and 0 bases at J, leaving 3 bases unmatched. The CDR3 sequence is CATQGISYEQYF. The CDR3 nucleotides are TGTGCCACACAGGGGATCTCCTACGAGCAGTACTTC.

This sequence joins TRBV28 and TRBJ1-4; no clear D gene. This CDR3 spans 15 amino acids. V was cut by 1 base and J by 6 bases, with 12 bases left in between. Germline CDR1 reads MDHEN; CDR2 reads SYDVKM. CDR3 in DNA: TGTGCCAGCAGTTTATTACGGGGAGGTCATGAAAAACTGTTTTTT. As protein: CASSLLRGGHEKLFF.

This clone was detected only once. The CDR3 DNA sequence: TGTGCCAGCTCACCACGCCAGCGGGAGGCCGAGCAGTACTTC. Its translation: CASSPRQREAEQYF. The chain uses TRBV18 and TRBJ2-7, with 9 nucleotides matching TRBD2. From germline, CDR1 is KGHSH and CDR2 LQKENI. There are 14 residues in the CDR3. V dropped 1 base and J dropped 6; count of bases not matched to a gene: 4.